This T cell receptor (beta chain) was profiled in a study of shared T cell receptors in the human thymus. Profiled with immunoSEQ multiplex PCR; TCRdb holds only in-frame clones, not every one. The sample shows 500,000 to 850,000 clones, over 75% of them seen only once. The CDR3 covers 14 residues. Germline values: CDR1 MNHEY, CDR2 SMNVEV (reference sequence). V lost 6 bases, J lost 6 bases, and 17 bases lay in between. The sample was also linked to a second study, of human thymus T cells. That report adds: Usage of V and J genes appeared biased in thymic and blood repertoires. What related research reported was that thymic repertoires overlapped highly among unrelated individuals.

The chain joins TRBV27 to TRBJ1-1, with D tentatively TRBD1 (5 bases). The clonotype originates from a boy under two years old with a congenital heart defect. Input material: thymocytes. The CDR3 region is CASSLLGGVSEAFF. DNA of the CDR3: TGTGCCAGCAGCCTTTTGGGGGGGGTCTCTGAAGCTTTCTTT.